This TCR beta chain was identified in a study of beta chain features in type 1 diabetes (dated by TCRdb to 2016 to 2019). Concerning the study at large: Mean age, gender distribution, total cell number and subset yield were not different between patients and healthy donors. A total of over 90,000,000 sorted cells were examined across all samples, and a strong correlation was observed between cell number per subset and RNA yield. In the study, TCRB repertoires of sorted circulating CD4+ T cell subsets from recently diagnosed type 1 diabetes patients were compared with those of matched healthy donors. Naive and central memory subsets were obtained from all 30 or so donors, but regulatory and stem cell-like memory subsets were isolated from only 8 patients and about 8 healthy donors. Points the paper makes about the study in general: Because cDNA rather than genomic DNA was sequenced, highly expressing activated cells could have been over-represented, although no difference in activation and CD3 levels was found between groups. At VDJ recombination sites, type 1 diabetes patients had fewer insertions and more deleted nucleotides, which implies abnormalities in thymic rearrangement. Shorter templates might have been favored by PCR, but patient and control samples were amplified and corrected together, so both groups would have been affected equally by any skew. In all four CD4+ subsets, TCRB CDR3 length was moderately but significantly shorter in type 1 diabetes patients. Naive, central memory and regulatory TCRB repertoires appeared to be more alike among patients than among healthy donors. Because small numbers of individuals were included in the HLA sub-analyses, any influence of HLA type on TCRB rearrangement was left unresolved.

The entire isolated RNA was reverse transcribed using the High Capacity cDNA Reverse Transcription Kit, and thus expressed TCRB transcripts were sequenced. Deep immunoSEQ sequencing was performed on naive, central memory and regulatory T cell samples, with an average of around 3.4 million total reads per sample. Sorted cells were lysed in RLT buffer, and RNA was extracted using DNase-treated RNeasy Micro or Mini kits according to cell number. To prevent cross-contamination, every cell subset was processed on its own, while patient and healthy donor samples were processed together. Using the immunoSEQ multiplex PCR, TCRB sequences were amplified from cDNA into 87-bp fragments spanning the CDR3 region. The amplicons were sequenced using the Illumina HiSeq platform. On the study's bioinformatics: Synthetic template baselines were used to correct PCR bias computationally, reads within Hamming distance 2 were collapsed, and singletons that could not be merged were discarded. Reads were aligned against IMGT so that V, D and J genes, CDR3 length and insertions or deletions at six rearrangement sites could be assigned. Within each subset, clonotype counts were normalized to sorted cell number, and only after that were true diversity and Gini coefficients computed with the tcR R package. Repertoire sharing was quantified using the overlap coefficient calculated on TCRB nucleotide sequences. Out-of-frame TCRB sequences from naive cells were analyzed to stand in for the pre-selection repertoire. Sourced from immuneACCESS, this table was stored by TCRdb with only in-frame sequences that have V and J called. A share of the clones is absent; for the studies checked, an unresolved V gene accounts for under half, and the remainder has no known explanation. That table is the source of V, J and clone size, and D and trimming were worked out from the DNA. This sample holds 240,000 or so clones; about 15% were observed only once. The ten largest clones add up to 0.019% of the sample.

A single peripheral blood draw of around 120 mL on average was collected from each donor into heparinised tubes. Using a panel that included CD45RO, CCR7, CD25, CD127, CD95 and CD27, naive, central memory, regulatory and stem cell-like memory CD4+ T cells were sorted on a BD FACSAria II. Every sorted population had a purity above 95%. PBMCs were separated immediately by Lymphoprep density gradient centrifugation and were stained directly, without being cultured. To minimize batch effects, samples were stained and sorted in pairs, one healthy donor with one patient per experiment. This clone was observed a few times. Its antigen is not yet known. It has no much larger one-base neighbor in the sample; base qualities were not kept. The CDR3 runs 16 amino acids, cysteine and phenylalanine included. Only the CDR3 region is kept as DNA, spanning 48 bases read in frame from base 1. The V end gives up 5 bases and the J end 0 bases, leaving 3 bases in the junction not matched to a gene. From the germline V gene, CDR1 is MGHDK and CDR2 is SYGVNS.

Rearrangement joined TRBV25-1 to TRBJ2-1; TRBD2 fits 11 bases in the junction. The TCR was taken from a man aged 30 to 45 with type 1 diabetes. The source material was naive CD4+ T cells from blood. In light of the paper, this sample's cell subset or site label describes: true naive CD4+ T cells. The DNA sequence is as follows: TGTGCCAGCAGTCGTAGCGGGAGGGCCTCCTACAATGAGCAGTTCTTC. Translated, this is CASSRSGRASYNEQFF.